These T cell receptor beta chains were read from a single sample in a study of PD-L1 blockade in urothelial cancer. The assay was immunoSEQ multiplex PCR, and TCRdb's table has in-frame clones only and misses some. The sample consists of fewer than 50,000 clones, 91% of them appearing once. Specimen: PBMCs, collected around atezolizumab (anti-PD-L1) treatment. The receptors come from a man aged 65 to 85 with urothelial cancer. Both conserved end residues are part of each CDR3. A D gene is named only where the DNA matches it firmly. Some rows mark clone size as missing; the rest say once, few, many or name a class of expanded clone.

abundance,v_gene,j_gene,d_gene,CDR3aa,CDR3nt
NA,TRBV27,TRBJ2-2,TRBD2,CASSARLGLAGASNTGELFF,TGTGCCAGCAGTGCCCGCCTGGGACTAGCGGGAGCCTCGAACACCGGGGAGCTGTTTTTT
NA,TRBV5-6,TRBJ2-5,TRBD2,CASSLERLASGETQYF,TGTGCCAGCAGCTTGGAACGTTTGGCTAGCGGGGAGACCCAGTACTTC
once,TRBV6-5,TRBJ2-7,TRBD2,CATRGGGSPTYEQYF,TGTGCCACCCGCGGGGGGGGGAGCCCCACCTACGAGCAGTACTTC
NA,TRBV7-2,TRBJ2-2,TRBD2,CASSLGGLAVLRHGELFF,TGTGCCAGCAGCTTAGGGGGACTAGCGGTCCTACGGCACGGGGAGCTGTTTTTT
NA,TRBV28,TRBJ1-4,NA,CASSSPGINEKLFF,TGTGCCAGCAGTTCCCCAGGTATTAATGAAAAACTGTTTTTT
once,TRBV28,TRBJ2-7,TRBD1,CASSAPGQGAYEQYF,TGTGCCAGCAGTGCCCCGGGACAGGGGGCCTACGAGCAGTACTTC
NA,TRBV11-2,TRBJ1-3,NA,CASSLVGGGVGNTIYF,TGTGCCAGCAGCTTAGTCGGGGGGGGCGTCGGAAACACCATATATTTT
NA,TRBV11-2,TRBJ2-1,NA,CASSPRQVETSYNEQFF,TGTGCCAGCAGCCCCCGACAGGTGGAGACCTCCTACAATGAGCAGTTCTTC
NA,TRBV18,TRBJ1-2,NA,CASSPTPNYGYTF,TGTGCCAGCTCACCAACACCTAACTATGGCTACACCTTC
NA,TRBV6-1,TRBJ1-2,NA,CAARESNYGYTF,TGTGCCGCGAGGGAGTCTAACTATGGCTACACCTTC
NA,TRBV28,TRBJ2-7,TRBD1,CASSGQTGGSYEQYF,TGTGCCAGCAGTGGCCAGACAGGGGGCTCCTACGAGCAGTACTTC
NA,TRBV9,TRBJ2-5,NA,CASSVGLRETQYF,TGTGCCAGCAGCGTAGGTCTCCGGGAGACCCAGTACTTC
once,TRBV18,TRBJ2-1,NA,CASSPSLVEQFF,TGTGCCAGCTCACCGTCTCTTGTTGAGCAGTTCTTC
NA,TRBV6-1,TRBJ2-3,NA,CASSSREADTQYF,TGTGCCAGCTCATCCAGGGAGGCAGATACGCAGTATTTT
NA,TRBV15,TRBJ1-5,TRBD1,CATSRSGQGKNQPQHF,TGTGCCACCAGCCGATCCGGACAGGGGAAAAATCAGCCCCAGCATTTT
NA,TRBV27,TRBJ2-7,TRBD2,CASSPTSGRVRSYEQYF,TGTGCCAGCAGTCCGACTAGCGGGAGGGTCCGCTCCTACGAGCAGTACTTC
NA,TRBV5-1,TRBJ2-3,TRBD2,CASRRGEREADTQYF,TGCGCCAGCAGGCGGGGGGAGCGGGAGGCAGATACGCAGTATTTT
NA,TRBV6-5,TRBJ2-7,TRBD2,CASSYRAGEDEQYF,TGTGCCAGCAGTTACAGGGCGGGAGAAGACGAGCAGTACTTC
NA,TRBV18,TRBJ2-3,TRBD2,CASSSSGLAGFKDTQYF,TGTGCCAGCTCATCTTCGGGACTAGCGGGTTTCAAAGATACGCAGTATTTT
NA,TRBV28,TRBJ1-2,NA,CASSFSRGYGYTF,TGTGCCAGCAGTTTCAGCAGGGGTTATGGCTACACCTTC
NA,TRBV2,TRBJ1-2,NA,CATTGGNGYTF,TGTGCCACTACCGGGGGGAATGGCTACACCTTC
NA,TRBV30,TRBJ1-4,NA,CAWRTGQLLFF,TGTGCCTGGCGTACAGGGCAGTTACTGTTTTTT
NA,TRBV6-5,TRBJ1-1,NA,CASSLQLGGGPEAFF,TGTGCCAGCAGTCTACAATTGGGGGGGGGACCTGAAGCTTTCTTT
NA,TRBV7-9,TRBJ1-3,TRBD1,CAGAQGFGNTIYF,TGTGCCGGCGCACAGGGGTTTGGAAACACCATATATTTT
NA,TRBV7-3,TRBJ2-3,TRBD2,CASSPGLAGVDTQYF,TGTGCCAGCAGCCCTGGACTAGCGGGAGTGGATACGCAGTATTTT
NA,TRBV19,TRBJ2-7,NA,CASSSESYEQYF,TGTGCCAGTAGTTCGGAGAGCTACGAGCAGTACTTC
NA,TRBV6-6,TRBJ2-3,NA,CASSPTGSITDTQYF,TGTGCCAGCAGCCCTACAGGGTCAATCACAGATACGCAGTATTTT
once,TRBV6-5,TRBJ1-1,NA,CASREQGVGTEAFF,TGTGCCAGCAGGGAACAGGGTGTAGGCACTGAAGCTTTCTTT
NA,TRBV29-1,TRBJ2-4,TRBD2,CSVEPTSGRVYF,TGCAGCGTTGAGCCGACTAGCGGGAGGGTATACTTC
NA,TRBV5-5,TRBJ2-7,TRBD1,CASTRWTGEGEQYF,TGTGCCAGCACTCGATGGACAGGGGAGGGCGAGCAGTACTTC
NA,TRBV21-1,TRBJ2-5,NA,CASSKAGTSGASETQYF,TGTGCCAGCAGCAAAGCGGGGACTAGCGGGGCTTCAGAGACCCAGTACTTC
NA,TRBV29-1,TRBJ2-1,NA,CSVEDQRFTGSYNEQFF,TGCAGCGTTGAAGATCAAAGGTTTACGGGGTCCTACAATGAGCAGTTCTTC
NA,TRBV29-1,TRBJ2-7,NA,CSVVEGPSYEQYF,TGCAGCGTTGTGGAGGGGCCGTCCTACGAGCAGTACTTC
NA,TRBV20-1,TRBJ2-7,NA,CSVAGFYEQYF,TGCAGTGTAGCCGGGTTCTACGAGCAGTACTTC
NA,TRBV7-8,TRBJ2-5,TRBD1,CASSLGTGRSQETQYF,TGTGCCAGCAGCTTAGGGACAGGGCGTTCCCAAGAGACCCAGTACTTC
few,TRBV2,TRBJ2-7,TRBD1,CASTRDRETYEQYF,TGTGCCAGCACCCGGGACAGGGAGACCTACGAGCAGTACTTC
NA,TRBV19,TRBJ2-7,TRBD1,CASSNGQATYEQYF,TGTGCCAGTAGTAACGGACAGGCTACGTACGAGCAGTACTTC
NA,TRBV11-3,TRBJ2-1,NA,CASSLSQANEQFF,TGTGCCAGCAGCTTAAGCCAGGCCAATGAGCAGTTCTTC
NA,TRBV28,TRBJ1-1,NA,CASTLPAGTEAFF,TGTGCCAGCACCCTCCCTGCGGGGACTGAAGCTTTCTTT
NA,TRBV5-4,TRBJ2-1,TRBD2,CASSYETSGPFNEQFF,TGTGCCAGCAGCTATGAGACTAGCGGGCCGTTTAATGAGCAGTTCTTC
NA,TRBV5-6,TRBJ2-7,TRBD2,CASSSGTRGEQYF,TGTGCCAGCAGCTCCGGGACTAGGGGCGAGCAGTACTTC
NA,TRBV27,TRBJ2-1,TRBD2,CASSRRLTSGRSRDNEQFF,TGTGCCAGCAGCCGACGGCTGACTAGCGGGAGAAGCAGGGACAATGAGCAGTTCTTC
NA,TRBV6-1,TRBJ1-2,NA,CATYGGAGNNYGYTF,TGTGCCACCTATGGGGGGGCCGGAAATAACTATGGCTACACCTTC
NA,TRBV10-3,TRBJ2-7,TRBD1,CAIRDPGQGSQYF,TGTGCCATCAGAGACCCGGGACAGGGCTCGCAGTACTTC
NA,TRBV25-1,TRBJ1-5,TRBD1,CASSESGGGQPQHF,TGTGCCAGCAGTGAATCAGGGGGTGGTCAGCCCCAGCATTTT
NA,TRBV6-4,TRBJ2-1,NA,CASSDSLEGHNEQFF,TGTGCCAGCAGTGACTCATTGGAGGGCCACAATGAGCAGTTCTTC
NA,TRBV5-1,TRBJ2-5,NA,CASSFGGSGGETQYF,TGCGCCAGCAGCTTCGGGGGTTCCGGTGGAGAGACCCAGTACTTC